One sample yielded the 11 T cell receptor beta chains listed below, sequenced in a study of blood T cell repertoires in COVID-19. Measured with immunoSEQ multiplex PCR; TCRdb has only the in-frame clones, and not every one. The sample yields approximately 320,000 clones, roughly 90% seen once. Sequencing used PBMCs or T cells enriched from blood (not recorded which). The receptors originated from a man aged 55-75 years who had recovered from COVID-19.

In its sample, this clone was seen once. The chain links TRBV4-3 to TRBJ2-1; 9 nucleotides line up with TRBD2. Germline V gene data show CDR1 as LGHNA and CDR2 as YSLEER. After removal of 3 bases from V and 3 bases from J, the junction contained 3 bases not matched to a gene. CDR3 length equals 15 residues. Here the CDR3 reads CASSQAGGDYNEQFF. The CDR3 region has the DNA TGCGCCAGCAGCCAGGCGGGGGGGGACTACAATGAGCAGTTCTTC.

This sequence joins TRBV25-1 and TRBJ1-5; 7 bases match TRBD1. V was clipped by 4 bases and J by 1 base; unmatched bases: 7. The CDR3 loop spans 16 amino acids. Germline CDR1 MGHDK, CDR2 SYGVNS. The DNA for the CDR3 is TGTGCCAGCAGTGGGCTTGGGACAGCGAGCAATCAGCCCCAGCATTTT. It translates to CASSGLGTASNQPQHF.

This chain joins TRBV3-1 (or the pseudogene TRBV3-2) and TRBJ2-1, with D perhaps matching TRBD1 (5 bases). V was shortened by 0 bases and J by 2 bases, with 11 bases between the two germline ends. The CDR3 length is 16 residues. Per the germline V gene, CDR1 is LGHDT and CDR2 is YNNKEL (reference sequence). The CDR3 reads CASSQEQARTYNEQFF. In nucleotides, the CDR3 is TGTGCCAGCAGCCAAGAACAGGCGAGGACCTACAATGAGCAGTTCTTC.

The chain combines TRBV28 with TRBJ2-7, with TRBD2 matching 8 bases. The CDR3 spans 14 residues. CDR1 MDHEN and CDR2 SYDVKM come from the germline V gene. With 3 bases clipped from V and 3 bases from J, the junction kept 4 bases outside the gene matches. The CDR3 region has the DNA TGTGCCAGCAGTTTCGGGGGGGAAGACTACGAGCAGTACTTC. Translated, it gives CASSFGGEDYEQYF.

This chain links TRBV2 with TRBJ1-4; D gene uncertain. Germline values: CDR1 SNHLY, CDR2 FYNNEI. There are 15 residues in the CDR3. The V end lost 7 bases, the J end lost 3 bases, and 15 bases lay between the germline ends. CDR3 in DNA: TGTGCCAGCATATCCGAGGGTAGAGCTAATGAAAAACTGTTTTTT. This translates into CASISEGRANEKLFF.

In DNA, the CDR3 is TGTGCCAGCAGCCATAGCGGGAGTCTCCACGAGCAGTACTTC. Amino acid sequence: CASSHSGSLHEQYF. The chain combines TRBV3-1 (or the pseudogene TRBV3-2) with TRBJ2-7, with TRBD2 matching 9 bases. This CDR3 comprises 14 residues. V was clipped by 3 bases and J by 5 bases; unmatched bases: 5. Germline V gives CDR1 LGHDT, CDR2 YNNKEL (reference sequence).

The V call is TRBV6-6, the J call TRBJ2-2; 9 bases line up with TRBD1. CDR1 MNHNY and CDR2 SVGAGI come from the germline V gene (reference sequence). V was pared by 5 bases and J by 5 bases, with 6 bases of the junction left unmatched. The CDR3 has 15 amino acids. The CDR3 sequence is CASSKTGGTTGELFF. CDR3 DNA: TGTGCCAGCAGTAAGACAGGGGGGACGACCGGGGAGCTGTTTTTT.

The chain uses TRBV6-6 and TRBJ1-4; a weak D match, TRBD1 (5 bases). The V gene lost 2 bases and the J gene lost 8 bases, with 9 bases spanning the gap. Germline CDR1 reads MNHNY; CDR2 reads SVGAGI (reference sequence). This CDR3 contains 13 residues. The CDR3 reads CASSYQGVEKLFF. The CDR3, as DNA: TGTGCCAGCAGTTACCAAGGGGTCGAAAAACTGTTTTTT.

The chain links TRBV3-1 (or the pseudogene TRBV3-2) to TRBJ2-7, with 8 bases lining up with TRBD1. CDR1 LGHDT and CDR2 YNNKEL come from the germline V gene (reference sequence). V was clipped by 4 bases and J by 3 bases; unmatched bases: 8. CDR3 length equals 15 residues. The CDR3 loop reads CASSPRFGQGYEQYF. CDR3 sequence (DNA): TGTGCCAGCAGCCCCCGCTTTGGACAGGGCTACGAGCAGTACTTC.

The chain has TRBV2 and TRBJ1-5, with D perhaps TRBD1 (5 bases). The V end was cut by 8 bases, the J end by 4 bases, with 15 bases between. Germline V gene sequence: CDR1 SNHLY, CDR2 FYNNEI. The CDR3 is 14 amino acids. The CDR3 region has the DNA TGTGCCAGCCCGAGCACGACAGTGAATCAGCCCCAGCATTTT. This translates into CASPSTTVNQPQHF.

This clone was seen only a few times. This chain links TRBV11-2 with TRBJ2-1, with 7 bases that match TRBD2. The CDR3 length is 17 residues. V dropped 4 bases and J dropped 8; count of bases not matched to a gene: 17. Germline CDR1 SGHAT, CDR2 FQNNGV. The CDR3 region has the DNA TGTGCCAGCAGCTCACCACGAGCTCGGGAGGCGTTTCATGAGCAGTTCTTC. Its translation is CASSSPRAREAFHEQFF.